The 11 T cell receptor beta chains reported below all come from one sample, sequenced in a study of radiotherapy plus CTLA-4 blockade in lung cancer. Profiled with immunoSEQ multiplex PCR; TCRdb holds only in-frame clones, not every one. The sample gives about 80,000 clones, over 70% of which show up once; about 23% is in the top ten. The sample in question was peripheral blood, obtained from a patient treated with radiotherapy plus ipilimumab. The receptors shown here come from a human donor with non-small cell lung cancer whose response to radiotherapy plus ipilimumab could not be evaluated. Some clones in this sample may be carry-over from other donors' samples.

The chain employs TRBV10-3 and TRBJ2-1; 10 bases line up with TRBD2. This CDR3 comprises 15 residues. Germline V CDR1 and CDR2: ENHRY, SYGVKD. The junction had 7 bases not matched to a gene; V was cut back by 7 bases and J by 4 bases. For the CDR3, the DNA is TGTGCCATCACCCGTGAAGCGGGGGGGTACAATGAGCAGTTCTTC. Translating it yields CAITREAGGYNEQFF.

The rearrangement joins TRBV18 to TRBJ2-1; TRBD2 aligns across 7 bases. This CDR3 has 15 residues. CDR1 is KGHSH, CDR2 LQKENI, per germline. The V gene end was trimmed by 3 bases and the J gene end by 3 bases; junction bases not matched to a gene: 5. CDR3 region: CASSPLAVDYNEQFF. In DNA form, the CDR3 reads TGTGCCAGCTCACCTCTAGCGGTTGACTACAATGAGCAGTTCTTC.

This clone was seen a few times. CDR3 DNA: TGTGCCAGCTCACTTCCGGGACAAGAGACCCAGTACTTC. Its translation is CASSLPGQETQYF. This rearrangement joins TRBV18 to TRBJ2-5, with TRBD2 as a possible D gene (5 bases). Germline V lookup: CDR1 KGHSH, CDR2 LQKENI. The length of the CDR3 is 13 residues. V was pared by 4 bases and J by 2 bases, with 8 bases between.

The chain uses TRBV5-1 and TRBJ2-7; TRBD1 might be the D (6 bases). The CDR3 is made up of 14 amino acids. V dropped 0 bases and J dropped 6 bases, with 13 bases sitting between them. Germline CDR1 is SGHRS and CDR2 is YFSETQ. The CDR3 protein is CASSLDQGPVEQYF. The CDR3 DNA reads TGCGCCAGCAGCTTGGATCAGGGGCCGGTCGAGCAGTACTTC.

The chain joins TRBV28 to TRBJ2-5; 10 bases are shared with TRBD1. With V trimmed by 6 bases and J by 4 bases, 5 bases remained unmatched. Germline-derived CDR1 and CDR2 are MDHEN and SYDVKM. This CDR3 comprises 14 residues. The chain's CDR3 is CASRTGGGVETQYF. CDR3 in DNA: TGTGCCAGCAGGACAGGGGGCGGGGTAGAGACCCAGTACTTC.

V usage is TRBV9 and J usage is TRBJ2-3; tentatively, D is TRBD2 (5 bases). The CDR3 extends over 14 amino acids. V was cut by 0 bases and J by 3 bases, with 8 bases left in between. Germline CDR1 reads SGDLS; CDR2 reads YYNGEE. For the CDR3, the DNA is TGTGCCAGCAGCGTAGCGGGGAGAACAGATACGCAGTATTTT. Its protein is CASSVAGRTDTQYF.

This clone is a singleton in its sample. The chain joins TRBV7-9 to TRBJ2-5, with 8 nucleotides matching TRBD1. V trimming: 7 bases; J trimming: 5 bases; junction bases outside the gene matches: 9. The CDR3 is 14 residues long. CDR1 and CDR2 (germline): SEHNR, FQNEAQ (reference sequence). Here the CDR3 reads CASTRTGIGETQYF. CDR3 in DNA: TGTGCCAGCACCAGGACAGGGATTGGGGAGACCCAGTACTTC. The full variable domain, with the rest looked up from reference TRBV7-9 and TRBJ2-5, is DTGVSQNPRHKITKRGQNVTFRCDPISEHNRLYWYRQTLGQGPEFLTYFQNEAQLEKSRLLSDRFSAERPKGSFSTLEIQRTEQGDSAMYLCASTRTGIGETQYFGPGTRLLVL.

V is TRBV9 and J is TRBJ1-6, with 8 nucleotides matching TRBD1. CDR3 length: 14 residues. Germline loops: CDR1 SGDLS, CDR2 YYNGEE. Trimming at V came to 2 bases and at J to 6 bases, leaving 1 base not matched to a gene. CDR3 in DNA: TGTGCCAGCAGCGTCCAGGGGGCTAATTCACCCCTCCACTTT. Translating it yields CASSVQGANSPLHF.

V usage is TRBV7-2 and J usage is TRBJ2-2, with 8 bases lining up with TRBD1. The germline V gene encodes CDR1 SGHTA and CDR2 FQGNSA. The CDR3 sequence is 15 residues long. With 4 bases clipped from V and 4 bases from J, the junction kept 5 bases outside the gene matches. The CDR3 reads CASSSDRGGTGELFF. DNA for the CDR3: TGTGCCAGCAGCTCTGACAGGGGTGGCACCGGGGAGCTGTTTTTT.

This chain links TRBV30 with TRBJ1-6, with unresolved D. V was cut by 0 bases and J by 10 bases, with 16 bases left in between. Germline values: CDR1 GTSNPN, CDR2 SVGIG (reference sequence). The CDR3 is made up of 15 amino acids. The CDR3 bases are TGTGCCTGGAGTGTACTGGACGGACTAGAATCACCCCTCCACTTT. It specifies CAWSVLDGLESPLHF.

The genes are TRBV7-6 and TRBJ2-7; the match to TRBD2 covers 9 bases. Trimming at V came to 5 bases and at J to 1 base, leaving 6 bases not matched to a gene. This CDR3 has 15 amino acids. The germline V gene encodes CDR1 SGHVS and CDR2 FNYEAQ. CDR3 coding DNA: TGTGCCAGCAGCCCCCAGAGCGGGGGGTCCTACGAGCAGTACTTC. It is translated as CASSPQSGGSYEQYF.